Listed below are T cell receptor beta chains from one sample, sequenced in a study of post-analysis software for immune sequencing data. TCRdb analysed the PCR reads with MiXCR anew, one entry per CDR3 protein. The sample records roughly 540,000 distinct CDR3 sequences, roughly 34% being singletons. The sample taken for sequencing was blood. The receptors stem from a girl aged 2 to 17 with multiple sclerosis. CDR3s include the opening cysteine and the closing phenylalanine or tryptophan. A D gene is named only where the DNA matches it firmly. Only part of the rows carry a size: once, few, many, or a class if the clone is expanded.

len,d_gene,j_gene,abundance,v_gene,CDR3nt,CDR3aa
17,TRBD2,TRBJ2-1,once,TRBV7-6,TGTGCCAGCAGCTTAGTAGGCGGGGGACCAGCCTACAATGAGCAGTTCTTC,CASSLVGGGPAYNEQFF
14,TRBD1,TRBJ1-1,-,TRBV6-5,TGTGCCAGCAGTTCAGGGGGAGTCTCCACTGAAGCTTTCTTT,CASSSGGVSTEAFF
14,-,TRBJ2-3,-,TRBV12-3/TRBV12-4,TGTGCCAGCAGTTTCGGGATGGGAGCAGATGCGCAGTATTTT,CASSFGMGADAQYF
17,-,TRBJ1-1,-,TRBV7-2,TGTGCCAGCAGCTTAGCCGCCGGCGACAGGAGATACACTGAAGCTTTCTTT,CASSLAAGDRRYTEAFF
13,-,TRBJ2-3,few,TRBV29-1,TGCAGCGTTGAACCTCCCGTAGCAGATACGCAGTATTTT,CSVEPPVADTQYF
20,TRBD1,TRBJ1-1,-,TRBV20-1,TGCAGTGCTAGACCCCTTCTAGGGGCAGGGACAGGGCTGTCTCAAACTGAAGCTTTCTTT,CSARPLLGAGTGLSQTEAFF
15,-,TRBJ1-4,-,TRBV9,TGTGCCAGCAGCGTGCGGGCACAGCCTAATGAAAAACTGTTTTTT,CASSVRAQPNEKLFF
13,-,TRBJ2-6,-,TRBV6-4,TGTGCCAGCAGTGAAACTCGGGCCAACGTCCTGACTTTC,CASSETRANVLTF
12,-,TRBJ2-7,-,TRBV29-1,TGCAGCGTTGATGCCGGCTCCTACGAGCAGTACTTC,CSVDAGSYEQYF
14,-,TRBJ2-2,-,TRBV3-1,TGTGCCAGCAGCCAAACAACAGGTTACGGGGAGCTGTTTTTT,CASSQTTGYGELFF
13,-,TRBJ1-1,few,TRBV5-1,TGCGCCAGCAGCTTGGCGGCGGTTACTGAAGCTTTCTTT,CASSLAAVTEAFF
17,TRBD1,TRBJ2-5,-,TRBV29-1,TGCAGCGTTGGTGGGACAGGGGAACCCTTGATCCAAGAGACCCAGTACTTC,CSVGGTGEPLIQETQYF
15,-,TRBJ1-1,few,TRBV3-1,TGTGCCAGCAGCCAAGGAAGGGGGTTGAACACTGAAGCTTTCTTT,CASSQGRGLNTEAFF
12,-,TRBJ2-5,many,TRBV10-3,TGTGCCATCAGTGAACGGCAAGAGACCCAGTACTTC,CAISERQETQYF
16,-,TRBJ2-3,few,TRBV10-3,TGTGCCATCAGTGACCCAGGGATGAGCAACACAGATACGCAGTATTTT,CAISDPGMSNTDTQYF
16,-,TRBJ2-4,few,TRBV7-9,TGTGCCAGCAGCTTTCTTGGCGGAATGGGCAAAAACATTCAGTACTTC,CASSFLGGMGKNIQYF
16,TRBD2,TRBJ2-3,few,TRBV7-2,TGTGCCAGCAGCTCCCGGGGACTAGCGGGGGTAGATACGCAGTATTTT,CASSSRGLAGVDTQYF
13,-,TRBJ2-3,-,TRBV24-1,TGTGCCACCAGTGAGGGACGCACAAATACGCAGTATTTT,CATSEGRTNTQYF
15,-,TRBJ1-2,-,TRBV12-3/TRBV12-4,TGTGCCAGCAGTTTAGGGCCTGAAGGGAACTATGGCTACACCTTC,CASSLGPEGNYGYTF
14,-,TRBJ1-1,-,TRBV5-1,TGCGCCAGCAGCTTGATGGGGCAAAACACTGAAGCTTTCTTT,CASSLMGQNTEAFF
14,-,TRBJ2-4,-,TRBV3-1,TGTGCCAGCAGCCATGGCGGAGCCAAAAACATTCAGTACTTC,CASSHGGAKNIQYF
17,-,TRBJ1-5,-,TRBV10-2,TGCGCCAGCAGTGTAAGTAGAAGGGTTGGAAGCAATCAGCCCCAGCATTTT,CASSVSRRVGSNQPQHF
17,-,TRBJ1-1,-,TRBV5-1,TGCGCCAGCAGCTTGGACCAATCGACAATTAGGGGCACTGAAGCTTTCTTT,CASSLDQSTIRGTEAFF
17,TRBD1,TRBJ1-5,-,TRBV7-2,TGTGCCAGCAGCTTAATACCCGGGACAGGGATCGGACAGCCCCAGCATTTT,CASSLIPGTGIGQPQHF
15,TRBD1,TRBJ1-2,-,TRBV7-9,TGTGCCAGCAGCTTCGCCGTTGGGACAGGGAATGGCTACACCTTC,CASSFAVGTGNGYTF
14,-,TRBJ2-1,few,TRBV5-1,TGCGCCAGCAGCTTGAGACAGCTTAACAATGAGCAGTTCTTC,CASSLRQLNNEQFF
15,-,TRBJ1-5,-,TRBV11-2,TGTGCCAGCAGCTCTGGACAGTATAGCAATCAGCCCCAGCATTTT,CASSSGQYSNQPQHF
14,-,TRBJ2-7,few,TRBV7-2,TGTGCCAGCAGCTTAGTTCCGGGCGCCTACGAGCAGTACTTC,CASSLVPGAYEQYF
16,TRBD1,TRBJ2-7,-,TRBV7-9,TGTGCCAGCAGCTTGACAGGGAGTTCCTCCTCCTACGAGCAGTACTTC,CASSLTGSSSSYEQYF
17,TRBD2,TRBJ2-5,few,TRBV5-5,TGTGCCAGCAGCTTGGTGGTAGCGGGGACATTTGGGGAGACCCAGTACTTC,CASSLVVAGTFGETQYF
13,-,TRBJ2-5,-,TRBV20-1,TGCAGTGCTAGAGGCGTTGCTGAAGAGACCCAGTACTTC,CSARGVAEETQYF
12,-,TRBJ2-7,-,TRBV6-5,TGTGCCAGCAGTACTACAGGGAGTGAGCAGTACTTC,CASSTTGSEQYF
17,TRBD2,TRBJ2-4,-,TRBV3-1,TGTGCCAGCAGCCAAGGGCCGCTCGGGGGGGCCAAAAACATTCAGTACTTC,CASSQGPLGGAKNIQYF
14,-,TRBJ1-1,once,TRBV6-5,TGTGCCAGCAGAGGAGGGGTGCGGAACACTGAAGCTTTCTTT,CASRGGVRNTEAFF
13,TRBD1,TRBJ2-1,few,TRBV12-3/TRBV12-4,TGCGCCAGCAGACGTACAGGGGGCAATGAGCAGTTCTTC,CASRRTGGNEQFF
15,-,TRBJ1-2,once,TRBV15,TGTGCCACCGCTGACAGGTTCACAGCTAACTATGGCTACACCTTC,CATADRFTANYGYTF
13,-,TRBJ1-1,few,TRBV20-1,TGCAGTGTTGGAAACCCAGGCGTCGCTGAAGCTTTCTTT,CSVGNPGVAEAFF
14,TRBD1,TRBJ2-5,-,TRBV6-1,TGTGCCAGCAGTGGAACAGGGACAGCGAAGACCCAGTACTTC,CASSGTGTAKTQYF
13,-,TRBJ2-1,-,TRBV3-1,TGTGCCAGCAGCCAAGACCCCCGAAATGAGCAGTTCTTC,CASSQDPRNEQFF
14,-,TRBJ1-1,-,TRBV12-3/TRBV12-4,TGTGCCAGCACCCTAGGCCCGGCGAACACTGAAGCTTTCTTT,CASTLGPANTEAFF
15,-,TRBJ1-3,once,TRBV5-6,TGTGCCAGCAGCCTGGACAGACTCTCTGGAAACACCATATATTTT,CASSLDRLSGNTIYF
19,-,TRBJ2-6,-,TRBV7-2,TGTGCCAGCAGCGCTTACGGGACCCCGGGCGGGTATGGGGCCAACGTCCTGACTTTC,CASSAYGTPGGYGANVLTF
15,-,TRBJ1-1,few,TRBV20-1,TGCAGTGCTGTGATAGGAAGGTGGGCGAACACTGAAGCTTTCTTT,CSAVIGRWANTEAFF
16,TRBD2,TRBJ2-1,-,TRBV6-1,TGTGCCAGCAGTGAAGGAACTAGCGGGGGTGGGCAGACCCAGTTCTTC,CASSEGTSGGGQTQFF